These 15 T cell receptor beta chains were all obtained from the same sample, sequenced in a study of cytomegalovirus exposure and HLA in healthy donors (dated by TCRdb to 2017 to 2019). Library preparation was by the immunoSEQ multiplex PCR assay. The table was pulled from immuneACCESS by TCRdb, which kept in-frame rearrangements only. Such tables lose some clones; where checked, under half of the loss comes from unresolved V genes, and the rest has no known cause. Counted in this sample were 250,000 to 400,000 clones; approximately 91% of them appeared once. The ten biggest clones cover approximately 0.9% of the sample. The specimen sequenced was PBMCs. The receptors come from a man aged 25-45 years in good health and CMV-seronegative.

CDR3 sequence reads: CASSQDELQETQYF. The CDR3 DNA reads TGCGCCAGCAGCCAAGATGAACTCCAAGAGACCCAGTACTTC. The rearrangement uses TRBV4-3 and TRBJ2-5; D uncertain. Germline V gene lookup returns CDR1 LGHNA and CDR2 YSLEER. The ends were cut back, 0 bases at V and 1 base at J, with 6 bases in the middle. CDR3 length: 14 residues.

The rearrangement joins TRBV6-5 to TRBJ1-2; perhaps TRBD1 as D (6 bases). V was clipped by 7 bases and J by 7 bases, with 16 bases between them. Germline loops: CDR1 MNHEY, CDR2 SVGAGI. The CDR3 loop spans 13 amino acids. CDR3 region: CASKLGGRSGYTF. As DNA, the CDR3 is TGTGCCAGCAAACTAGGGGGAAGGTCTGGCTACACCTTC.

The V and J genes are TRBV5-6 and TRBJ1-6; D may be TRBD1 (6 bases). The CDR3 extends over 14 amino acids. Trimming cost V 4 bases and J 7 bases, with 12 bases left between them. Per the germline V gene, CDR1 is SGHDT and CDR2 is YYEEEE. Written as DNA, the CDR3 is TGTGCCAGCAGCGCACCGGGACAAAATTCACCCCTCCACTTT. Its translation: CASSAPGQNSPLHF.

This clone was counted only a few times. The chain joins TRBV6-5 to TRBJ1-1; D perhaps matches TRBD1 (6 bases). The CDR3 loop spans 13 amino acids. Germline values: CDR1 MNHEY, CDR2 SVGAGI. V was cut by 7 bases and J by 5 bases, with 14 bases left in between. This CDR3 is CASKTGLWTEAFF. The CDR3 DNA is TGTGCCAGCAAAACAGGGCTGTGGACTGAAGCTTTCTTT.

The chain combines TRBV9 with TRBJ1-3; TRBD1 aligns across 8 bases. This CDR3 has 16 residues. CDR1 and CDR2 from the germline V gene are SGDLS and YYNGEE. J lost 5 bases, V lost 0 bases, and 7 bases had no gene match. In DNA, the CDR3 is TGTGCCAGCAGCGTAGCTGGACAGGGAGCTCGAAACACCATATATTTT. Encoded protein: CASSVAGQGARNTIYF.

This chain links TRBV27 with TRBJ1-1; 9 bases align to TRBD1. The CDR3 runs 17 residues. V was clipped by 6 bases and J by 4 bases; unmatched bases: 15. Germline V gene sequence: CDR1 MNHEY, CDR2 SMNVEV (reference sequence). CDR3 coding DNA: TGTGCCAGCAGCTACGGACAGGGGAGACGTAGTAGCACTGAAGCTTTCTTT. It yields the protein CASSYGQGRRSSTEAFF.

The rearrangement joins TRBV29-1 to TRBJ2-5, with 8 bases that match TRBD1. CDR1 and CDR2 from the germline V gene are SQVTM and ANQGSEA. With 6 bases clipped from V and 2 bases from J, the junction kept 8 bases outside the gene matches. The CDR3 totals 14 residues. The CDR3 spells CSVPDRVRQETQYF. Here the CDR3 DNA reads TGCAGCGTCCCGGACAGGGTTCGACAAGAGACCCAGTACTTC.

The V call is TRBV7-2, the J call TRBJ2-7; D is perhaps TRBD1 (5 bases). This CDR3 contains 14 residues. Germline V gene lookup returns CDR1 SGHTA and CDR2 FQGNSA. V lost 0 bases and J lost 5, with 11 bases in between. The CDR3 loop reads CASSLATGHNEQYF. In nucleotides, the CDR3 is TGTGCCAGCAGCTTAGCAACCGGACACAACGAGCAGTACTTC. The variable domain in full, with the rest retrieved from reference TRBV7-2 and TRBJ2-7, is GAGVSQSPSNKVTEKGKDVELRCDPISGHTALYWYRQSLGQGLEFLIYFQGNSAPDKSGLPSDRFSAERTGGSVSTLTIQRTQQEDSAVYLCASSLATGHNEQYFGPGTRLTVT.

This chain links TRBV12-5 with TRBJ1-5; D ambiguous. The ends were cut back, 3 bases at V and 1 base at J, with 13 bases in the middle. Germline-derived CDR1 and CDR2 are LGHNT and FRNRAP. The CDR3 is made up of 16 amino acids. The CDR3 reads CASGLTGMGSNQPQHF. CDR3 DNA: TGTGCTAGTGGTTTAACGGGGATGGGAAGCAATCAGCCCCAGCATTTT.

The rearrangement joins TRBV7-9 to TRBJ1-6, with D possibly TRBD1 on 6 matching bases. CDR1 is SEHNR and CDR2 is FQNEAQ in the germline V gene (reference sequence). The CDR3 is 16 amino acids. Between the trimmed V and J ends, which lost 5 bases and 9 bases, there was a span of 20 bases. As DNA, the CDR3 is TGTGCCAGCAGCGCCATTCTCCGGGACACCCTTTCACCCCTCCACTTT. It yields the protein CASSAILRDTLSPLHF.

J is TRBJ1-5 and V is TRBV19; possibly TRBD1 for D (5 bases). Trimming took 4 bases from V and 3 from J, leaving 16 bases between them. The CDR3 is 16 residues long. The germline V gene has CDR1 LNHDA and CDR2 SQIVND (reference sequence). The CDR3 DNA reads TGTGCCAGTAGTAGTCAGGGAACATCCTACAATCAGCCCCAGCATTTT. It specifies CASSSQGTSYNQPQHF.

The chain employs TRBV7-9 and TRBJ2-2; 8 nucleotides align to TRBD1. The CDR3 loop spans 14 amino acids. The V segment lost 5 bases and the J segment 9 bases; nucleotides outside the gene matches: 8. Germline CDR1 and CDR2: SEHNR and FQNEAQ (reference sequence). In nucleotides, the CDR3 is TGTGCCAGCAGCAGGACAGGGCTCTACCGGGAGCTGTTTTTT. This sequence encodes CASSRTGLYRELFF.

Only one count was recorded for this clone. The chain couples TRBV6-4 to TRBJ2-1; TRBD2 matches 9 bases. This CDR3 region has 15 residues. Germline CDR1 and CDR2: MRHNA and SNTAGT. V lost 4 bases and J lost 4; bases outside the gene matches: 5. In nucleotides, the CDR3 is TGTGCCAGCAGTGTACGCGGGGGGGATTACAATGAGCAGTTCTTC. Translation: CASSVRGGDYNEQFF.

The count of this clone is one. V is TRBV7-9 and J is TRBJ1-2, with 10 bases identical to TRBD1. Germline V CDR1 and CDR2: SEHNR, FQNEAQ (reference sequence). The V and J ends lost 0 bases and 3 bases, in that order; junction bases with no gene match: 4. The CDR3 is 16 amino acids. The CDR3 nucleotides read TGTGCCAGCAGCTTAGCAAAGACAGGGGGCGACTATGGCTACACCTTC. Its translation: CASSLAKTGGDYGYTF.

The genes are TRBV9 and TRBJ2-1; the match to TRBD1 covers 7 bases. The germline V gene encodes CDR1 SGDLS and CDR2 YYNGEE. This CDR3 has 15 amino acids. V trimming: 3 bases; J trimming: 5 bases; junction bases outside the gene matches: 8. Written as DNA, the CDR3 is TGTGCCAGCAGCGACCGGGACAGAACGAACAATGAGCAGTTCTTC. The encoded protein is CASSDRDRTNNEQFF.